A single sample gave rise to the 17 T cell receptor beta chains below, sequenced in a study of response to subunit inactivated influenza vaccine. TCRdb reanalysed the RT-PCR reads using MiXCR and keeps one entry per CDR3 protein. The data hold hundreds of thousands of distinct CDR3 sequences, with over 25% observed a single time. The material was CD4+ T cells sorted from PBMCs, obtained 5 days after vaccination. The receptors shown here come from a man in his forties or fifties who received an inactivated influenza vaccine.

There are a few counts of this clonotype. The chain couples TRBV5-1 to TRBJ2-3, with TRBD1 matching 9 bases. J was trimmed by 2 bases and V by 1 base; bases with no gene match: 8. This CDR3 has 17 residues. Germline loops: CDR1 SGHRS, CDR2 YFSETQ. CDR3 sequence: CASSLRTGGVVTDTQYF. Written as DNA, the CDR3 is TGCGCCAGCAGCTTGAGAACAGGGGGCGTAGTCACAGATACGCAGTATTTT.

This clonotype was seen more than once but under ten times. Without the conserved terminal phenylalanine or tryptophan, this CDR3 likely stems from a read error. The DNA is omitted, as the CDR3 cannot be located on it reliably, and the CDR3 follows TCRdb's listing. V gene TRBV7-9 combines with J gene TRBJ1-2. The CDR3 is 12 amino acids in total, end residues counted. Per the germline V gene, CDR1 is SEHNR and CDR2 is FQNEAQ (reference sequence). CDR3 amino acids: CASSLGALEVSL.

The V call is TRBV29-1, the J call TRBJ2-5; D remains unclear. With 4 bases removed from V and 5 bases from J, the gap between germline ends came to 8 bases. This CDR3 has 11 residues. Germline V CDR1 and CDR2: SQVTM, ANQGSEA. CDR3 in DNA: TGCAGCGTTGGCCGCGGCGAGACCCAGTACTTC. Translating it yields CSVGRGETQYF.

This clonotype turned up a few times. V is TRBV10-3 and J is TRBJ2-2, with D uncertain. Looked up from germline, CDR1 is ENHRY and CDR2 is SYGVKD. This CDR3 spans 14 amino acids. The germline V and J ends were trimmed by 0 bases and 6 bases, with 8 bases remaining between them. The DNA of the CDR3 is TGTGCCATCAGTGAGTCAAGGGCCGCCGGGGAGCTGTTTTTT. It specifies CAISESRAAGELFF.

The rearrangement links TRBV5-1 to TRBJ2-7; D perhaps matches TRBD1 (6 bases). The CDR3 contains 15 residues. V was clipped by 4 bases and J by 5 bases, with 19 bases between them. CDR1 is SGHRS and CDR2 is YFSETQ in the germline V gene. CDR3 residues: CASSLTGQPGNEQYF. The CDR3 nucleotides are TGCGCCAGCAGCCTGACCGGACAGCCGGGGAACGAGCAGTACTTC.

In its sample, this clonotype was seen a few times. The gene calls are TRBV5-1 and TRBJ2-3; unclear D gene. The CDR3 has 15 amino acids. V lost 1 base, J lost 6 bases, and 15 bases lay in between. CDR1 SGHRS and CDR2 YFSETQ come from the germline V gene. The CDR3 protein is CASSLSDLEYDTQYF. The DNA of the CDR3 is TGCGCCAGCAGCTTGAGTGATCTTGAATATGATACGCAGTATTTT.

This clonotype has a single count. The junction departs from the called germline gene at one end, perhaps through a read error. V and J are TRBV30 and TRBJ2-7, with a weak D call TRBD2 (6 bases). The CDR3 has 14 residues. In germline, CDR1 is GTSNPN, CDR2 SVGIG (reference sequence). CDR3 protein: CPWSVGGTLYEQYF. The CDR3 DNA follows: TGTCCCTGGAGTGTTGGCGGGACTCTCTACGAGCAGTACTTC.

The chain joins TRBV7-9 to TRBJ2-1; the match to TRBD1 covers 7 bases. CDR1 and CDR2 (germline): SEHNR, FQNEAQ (reference sequence). This CDR3 is built from 13 residues. The V and J ends lost 7 bases and 9 bases, in that order; junction bases with no gene match: 9. The CDR3 bases are TGTGCCAGCATCGCGACAGGGATCGGTGAGCAGTTCTTC. Protein: CASIATGIGEQFF.

CDR3 DNA sequence: TGCGCCAGCAGCTTGGAACCTAGCGGGGGACCCTACGAGCAGTACTTC. Protein: CASSLEPSGGPYEQYF. The chain has TRBV5-1 and TRBJ2-7; TRBD2 agrees at 10 bases. This CDR3 contains 16 residues. Germline V CDR1 and CDR2: SGHRS, YFSETQ. Trimming removed 0 bases from V and 2 bases from J; junction bases left unmatched: 5.

The chain couples TRBV20-1 to TRBJ2-3; the D gene is possibly TRBD2 (5 bases). V lost 3 bases and J lost 13, with 14 bases in between. The germline gives CDR1 DFQATT, CDR2 SNEGSKA (reference sequence). The CDR3 extends over 11 amino acids. CDR3 bases: TGCAGTGCTAGCGGTACTAGTAAGGAGTATTTT. Protein sequence: CSASGTSKEYF.

This clonotype was counted ten times or more. The V gene is TRBV18, the J gene TRBJ1-6; 9 positions match TRBD1. The CDR3 is 14 residues long. J gave up 7 bases and V 6 bases, and 4 bases lay outside the gene matches. Germline lookup yields CDR1 KGHSH and CDR2 LQKENI. The CDR3 DNA reads TGTGCCAGCTCTACTGGGACAGGGAATTCACCCCTCCACTTT. Translated, it gives CASSTGTGNSPLHF. Full variable domain (rest looked up from reference TRBV18 and TRBJ1-6): NAGVMQNPRHLVRRRGQEARLRCSPMKGHSHVYWYRQLPEEGLKFMVYLQKENIIDESGMPKERFSAEFPKEGPSILRIQQVVRGDSAAYFCASSTGTGNSPLHFGNGTRLTVT.

The J gene is TRBJ2-3, the V gene TRBV12-3 or TRBV12-4; D may be TRBD2 (6 bases). V lost 5 bases, J lost 6 bases, and 15 bases lay in between. CDR3 length: 14 amino acids. The CDR3 DNA reads TGTGCCAGCAGTGGGACTCCCCGGGAGGATACGCAGTATTTT. This codes for CASSGTPREDTQYF.

This clonotype showed up just a few times. V gene TRBV5-5 combines with J gene TRBJ2-1, with 13 bases matching TRBD2. CDR1 SGHKS and CDR2 YYEKEE come from the germline V gene (reference sequence). The CDR3 is made up of 17 amino acids. V trimming: 4 bases; J trimming: 0 bases; junction bases outside the gene matches: 4. The CDR3 here is CASSPGLAGVSYNEQFF. DNA of the CDR3: TGTGCCAGCAGCCCCGGACTAGCGGGGGTCTCCTACAATGAGCAGTTCTTC.

The rearrangement joins TRBV7-2 to TRBJ2-7; either TRBD1 or TRBD2 may fit D (7 bases each). This CDR3 is 14 amino acids long. V was shortened by 5 bases and J by 4 bases, with 15 bases between the two germline ends. Germline V CDR1 and CDR2: SGHTA, FQGNSA. CDR3 residues: CASSPQGGPYEQYF. CDR3 bases: TGTGCCAGCAGCCCCCAGGGGGGGCCTTACGAGCAGTACTTC.

The chain uses TRBV20-1 and TRBJ2-7; 11 bases are a match to TRBD2. The J segment lost 6 bases and the V segment lost 6 bases, leaving 10 bases of the junction unmatched. Germline assignment: CDR1 DFQATT and CDR2 SNEGSKA (reference sequence). This CDR3 has 14 residues. CDR3 amino acids: CSAIIAGGPGEQYF. As DNA, the CDR3 is TGCAGTGCCATTATAGCGGGAGGGCCGGGCGAGCAGTACTTC.

The chain employs TRBV11-2 and TRBJ2-2, with D possibly being TRBD2 (5 bases). V lost 4 bases to trimming and J lost 7 bases, with 10 bases between them. Germline V gives CDR1 SGHAT, CDR2 FQNNGV. The CDR3 contains 13 residues. CDR3 sequence: CASSSNRGGELFF. Written as DNA, the CDR3 is TGTGCCAGCAGCTCTAACCGGGGCGGGGAGCTGTTTTTT.

The chain combines TRBV20-1 with TRBJ2-5; D not certain. V was trimmed by 2 bases and J by 5 bases, leaving 9 bases between them. Germline V CDR1 and CDR2: DFQATT, SNEGSKA (reference sequence). There are 12 residues in the CDR3. The CDR3 sequence: CSARTPRETQYF. The CDR3 nucleotides read TGCAGTGCTAGAACACCCCGGGAGACCCAGTACTTC.